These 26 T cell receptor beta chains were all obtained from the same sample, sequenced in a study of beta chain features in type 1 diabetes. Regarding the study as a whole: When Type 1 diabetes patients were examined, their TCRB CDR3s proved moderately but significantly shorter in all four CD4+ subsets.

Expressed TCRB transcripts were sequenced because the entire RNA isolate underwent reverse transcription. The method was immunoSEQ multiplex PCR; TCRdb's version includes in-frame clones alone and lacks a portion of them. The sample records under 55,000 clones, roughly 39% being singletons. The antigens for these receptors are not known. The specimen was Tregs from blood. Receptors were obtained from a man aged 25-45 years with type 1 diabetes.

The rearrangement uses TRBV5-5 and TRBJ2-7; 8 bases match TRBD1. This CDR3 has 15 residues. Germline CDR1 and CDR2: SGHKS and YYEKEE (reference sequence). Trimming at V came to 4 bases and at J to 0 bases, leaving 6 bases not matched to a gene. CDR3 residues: CASSPGQGYSYEQYF. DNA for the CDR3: TGTGCCAGCAGCCCCGGACAGGGATACTCCTACGAGCAGTACTTC. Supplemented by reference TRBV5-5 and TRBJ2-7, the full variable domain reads DAGVTQSPTHLIKTRGQQVTLRCSPISGHKSVSWYQQVLGQGPQFIFQYYEKEERGRGNFPDRFSARQFPNYSSELNVNALLLGDSALYLCASSPGQGYSYEQYFGPGTRLTVT.

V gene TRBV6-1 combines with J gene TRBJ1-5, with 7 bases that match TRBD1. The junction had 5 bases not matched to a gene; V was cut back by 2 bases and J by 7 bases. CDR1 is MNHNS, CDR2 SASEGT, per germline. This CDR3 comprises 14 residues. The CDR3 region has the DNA TGTGCCAGCAGTGAACAGGGGGTTGGCCAGCCCCAGCATTTT. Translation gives CASSEQGVGQPQHF.

The CDR3 DNA reads TGTGCCAGCGGGACTAGCGTTTACAATGAGCAGTTCTTC. This translates into CASGTSVYNEQFF. The V and J genes are TRBV2 and TRBJ2-1; 10 bases are shared with TRBD2. With V trimmed by 8 bases and J by 4 bases, 2 bases remained unmatched. CDR3 length equals 13 residues. The V gene's germline CDR1 is SNHLY and CDR2 FYNNEI.

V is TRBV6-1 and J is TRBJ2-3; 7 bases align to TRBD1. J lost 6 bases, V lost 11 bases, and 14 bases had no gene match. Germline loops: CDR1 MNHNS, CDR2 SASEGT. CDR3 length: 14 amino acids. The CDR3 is CAGAPGQQTDTQYF. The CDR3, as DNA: TGTGCCGGCGCTCCGGGACAGCAAACTGATACGCAGTATTTT.

The CDR3 here is CASSQDLTPPQHF. The CDR3 DNA reads TGCGCCAGCAGCCAAGATCTGACTCCGCCCCAGCATTTT. The J gene is TRBJ1-5, the V gene TRBV4-3; D ambiguous. The germline CDR1 and CDR2 sequences are LGHNA and YSLEER. V was pared by 0 bases and J by 9 bases, with 9 bases between. The CDR3 sequence is 13 residues long.

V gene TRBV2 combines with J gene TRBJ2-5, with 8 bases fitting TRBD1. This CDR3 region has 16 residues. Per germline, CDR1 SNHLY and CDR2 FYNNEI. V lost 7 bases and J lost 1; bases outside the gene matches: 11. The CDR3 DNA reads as TGTGCCAGCACCCTTGGACAGGGCCCAGCCCAAGAGACCCAGTACTTC. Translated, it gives CASTLGQGPAQETQYF.

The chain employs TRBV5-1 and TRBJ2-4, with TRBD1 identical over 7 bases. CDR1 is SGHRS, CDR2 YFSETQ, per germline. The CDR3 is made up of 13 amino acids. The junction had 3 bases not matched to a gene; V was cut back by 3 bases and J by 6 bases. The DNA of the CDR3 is TGCGCCAGCAGCTCAGGGGGATTAAACATTCAGTACTTC. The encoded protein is CASSSGGLNIQYF.

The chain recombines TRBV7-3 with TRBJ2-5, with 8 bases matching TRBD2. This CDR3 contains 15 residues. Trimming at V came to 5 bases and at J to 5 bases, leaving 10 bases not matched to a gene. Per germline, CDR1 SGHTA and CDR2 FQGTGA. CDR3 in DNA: TGTGCCAGCAGCCGCATAGCGGGAAGGCGGGAGACCCAGTACTTC. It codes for CASSRIAGRRETQYF.

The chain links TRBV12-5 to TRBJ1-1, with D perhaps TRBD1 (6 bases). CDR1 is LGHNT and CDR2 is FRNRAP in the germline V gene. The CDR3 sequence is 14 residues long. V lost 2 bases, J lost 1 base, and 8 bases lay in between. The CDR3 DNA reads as TGTGCTAGTGGTTTGTCAGGGGCGAACACTGAAGCTTTCTTT. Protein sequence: CASGLSGANTEAFF.

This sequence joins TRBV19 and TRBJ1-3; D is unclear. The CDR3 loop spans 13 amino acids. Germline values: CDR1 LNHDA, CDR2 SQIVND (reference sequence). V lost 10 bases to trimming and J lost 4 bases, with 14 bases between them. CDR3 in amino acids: CATGFAEGNTIYF. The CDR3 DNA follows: TGTGCCACCGGTTTCGCGGAGGGAAACACCATATATTTT.

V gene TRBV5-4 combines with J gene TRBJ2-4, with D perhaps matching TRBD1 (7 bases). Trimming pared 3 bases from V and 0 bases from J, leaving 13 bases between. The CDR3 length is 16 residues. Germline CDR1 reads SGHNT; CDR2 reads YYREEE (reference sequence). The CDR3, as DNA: TGTGCCAGCAGCTCCAGGGGGGCGGTAGCCAAAAACATTCAGTACTTC. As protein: CASSSRGAVAKNIQYF.

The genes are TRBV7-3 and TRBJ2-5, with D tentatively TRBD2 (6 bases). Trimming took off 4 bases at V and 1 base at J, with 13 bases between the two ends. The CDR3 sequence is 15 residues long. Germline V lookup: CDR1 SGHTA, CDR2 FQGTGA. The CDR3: CASSYQRGAQETQYF. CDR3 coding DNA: TGTGCCAGCAGCTACCAGCGCGGGGCCCAAGAGACCCAGTACTTC. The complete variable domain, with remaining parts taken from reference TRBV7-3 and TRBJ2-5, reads GAGVSQTPSNKVTEKGKYVELRCDPISGHTALYWYRQSLGQGPEFLIYFQGTGAADDSGLPNDRFFAVRPEGSVSTLKIQRTERGDSAVYLCASSYQRGAQETQYFGPGTRLLVL.

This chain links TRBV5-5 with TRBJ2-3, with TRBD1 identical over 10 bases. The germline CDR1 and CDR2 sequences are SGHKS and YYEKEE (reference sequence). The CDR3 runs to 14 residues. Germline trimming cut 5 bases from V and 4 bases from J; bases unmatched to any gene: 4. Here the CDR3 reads CASSGQGVPDTQYF. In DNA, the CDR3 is TGTGCCAGCAGTGGACAGGGGGTACCAGATACGCAGTATTTT.

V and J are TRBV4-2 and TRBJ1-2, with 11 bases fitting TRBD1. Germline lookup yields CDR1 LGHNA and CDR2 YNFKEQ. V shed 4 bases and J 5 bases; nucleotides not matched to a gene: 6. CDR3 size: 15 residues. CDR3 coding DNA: TGTGCCAGCAGCCCGCGAGGACAGGGGGCATATGGCTACACCTTC. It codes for CASSPRGQGAYGYTF.

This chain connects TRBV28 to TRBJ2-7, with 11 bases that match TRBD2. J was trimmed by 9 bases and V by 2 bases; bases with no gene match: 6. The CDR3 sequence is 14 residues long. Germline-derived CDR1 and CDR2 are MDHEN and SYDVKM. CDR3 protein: CASSLTSGSGGQYF. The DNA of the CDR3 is TGTGCCAGCAGTTTAACTAGCGGGAGCGGCGGGCAGTACTTC.

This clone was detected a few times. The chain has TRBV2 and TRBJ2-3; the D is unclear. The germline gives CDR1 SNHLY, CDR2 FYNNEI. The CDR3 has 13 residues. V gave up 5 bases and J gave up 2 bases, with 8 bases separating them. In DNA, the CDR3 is TGTGCCAGCAGTCGAAGCATCACAGATACGCAGTATTTT. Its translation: CASSRSITDTQYF.

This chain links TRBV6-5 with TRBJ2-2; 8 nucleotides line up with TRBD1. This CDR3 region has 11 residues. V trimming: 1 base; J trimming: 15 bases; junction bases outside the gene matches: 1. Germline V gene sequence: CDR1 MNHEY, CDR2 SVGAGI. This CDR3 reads CASSYLDRVFF. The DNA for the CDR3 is TGTGCCAGCAGTTACTTGGACAGGGTGTTTTTT.

The CDR3 DNA reads as TGTGCCAGCAGTTTAGTGGAGACAGGGGGACACGAGCAGTACTTC. Its protein is CASSLVETGGHEQYF. This chain connects TRBV28 to TRBJ2-7; 9 bases are shared with TRBD1. CDR3 size: 15 residues. Germline CDR1 and CDR2: MDHEN and SYDVKM. The ends lost 2 bases at V and 5 bases at J; junction bases unmatched: 7. The whole variable domain, remainder taken from reference TRBV28 and TRBJ2-7, is DVKVTQSSRYLVKRTGEKVFLECVQDMDHENMFWYRQDPGLGLRLIYFSYDVKMKEKGDIPEGYSVSREKKERFSLILESASTNQTSMYLCASSLVETGGHEQYFGPGTRLTVT.

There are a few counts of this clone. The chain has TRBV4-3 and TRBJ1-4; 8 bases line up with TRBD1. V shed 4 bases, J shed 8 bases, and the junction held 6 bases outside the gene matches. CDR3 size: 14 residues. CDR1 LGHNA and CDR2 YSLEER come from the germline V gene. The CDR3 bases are TGCGCCAGCAGCCTACGACAGGGGTGGGAAAAACTGTTTTTT. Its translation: CASSLRQGWEKLFF.

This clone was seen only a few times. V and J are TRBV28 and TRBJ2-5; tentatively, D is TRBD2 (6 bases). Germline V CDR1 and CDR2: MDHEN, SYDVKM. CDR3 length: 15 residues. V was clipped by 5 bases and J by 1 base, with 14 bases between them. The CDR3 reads CASSQRLGSQETQYF. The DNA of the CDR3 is TGTGCCAGCAGTCAAAGACTAGGGAGCCAAGAGACCCAGTACTTC.

The CDR3 nucleotides are TGTGCCAGCAGCTCCACGACAGGGAACAAAGAGACCCAGTACTTC. Its translation is CASSSTTGNKETQYF. The gene calls are TRBV5-4 and TRBJ2-5, with TRBD1 matching 7 bases. Germline V CDR1 and CDR2: SGHNT, YYREEE (reference sequence). The CDR3 sequence is 15 residues long. The V gene end was trimmed by 3 bases and the J gene end by 3 bases; junction bases not matched to a gene: 8.

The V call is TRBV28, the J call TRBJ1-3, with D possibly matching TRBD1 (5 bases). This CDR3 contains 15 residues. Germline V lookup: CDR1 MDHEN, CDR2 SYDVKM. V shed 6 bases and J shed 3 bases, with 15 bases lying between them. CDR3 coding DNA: TGTGCCAGCAGCTCAGGGTTTTTGGGTGGAAACACCATATATTTT. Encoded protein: CASSSGFLGGNTIYF. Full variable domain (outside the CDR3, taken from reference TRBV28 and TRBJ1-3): DVKVTQSSRYLVKRTGEKVFLECVQDMDHENMFWYRQDPGLGLRLIYFSYDVKMKEKGDIPEGYSVSREKKERFSLILESASTNQTSMYLCASSSGFLGGNTIYFGEGSWLTVV.

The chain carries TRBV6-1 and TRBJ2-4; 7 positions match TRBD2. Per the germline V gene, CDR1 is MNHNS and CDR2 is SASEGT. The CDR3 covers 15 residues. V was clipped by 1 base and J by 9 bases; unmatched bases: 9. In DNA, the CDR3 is TGTGCCAGCAGTGAAGGGGGGGGGACTCAACCCATTCAGTACTTC. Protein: CASSEGGGTQPIQYF.

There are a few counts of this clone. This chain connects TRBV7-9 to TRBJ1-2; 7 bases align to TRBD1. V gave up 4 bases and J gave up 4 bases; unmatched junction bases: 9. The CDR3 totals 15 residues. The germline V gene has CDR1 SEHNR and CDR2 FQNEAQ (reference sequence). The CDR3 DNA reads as TGTGCCAGCAGCTCCGGAAGGGGGCTGTCCTATGGCTACACCTTC. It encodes CASSSGRGLSYGYTF.

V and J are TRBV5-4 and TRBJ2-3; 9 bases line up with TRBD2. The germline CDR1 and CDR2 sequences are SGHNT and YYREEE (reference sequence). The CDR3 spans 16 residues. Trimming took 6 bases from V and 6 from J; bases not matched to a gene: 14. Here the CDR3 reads CASNLGTSKNTDTQYF. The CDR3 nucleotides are TGTGCCAGCAACCTTGGGACTAGCAAAAACACGGATACGCAGTATTTT.

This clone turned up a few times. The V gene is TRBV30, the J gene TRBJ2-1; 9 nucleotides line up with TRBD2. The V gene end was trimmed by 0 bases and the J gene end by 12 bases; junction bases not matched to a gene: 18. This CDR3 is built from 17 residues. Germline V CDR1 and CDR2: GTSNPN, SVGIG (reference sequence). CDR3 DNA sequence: TGTGCCTGGAGTGTAAGGCGGGAGGGAAACAGGATGTCGCGGCAGTTCTTC. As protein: CAWSVRREGNRMSRQFF.